This is a list of T cell receptor beta chains from one sample in a study of low-dose radiotherapy and immunotherapy resistance in tumors. TCRdb redid the calling of the reads with MiXCR, one entry per CDR3 protein. The top ten clones hold roughly 6.7% of a sample with about 58,000 distinct CDR3 sequences, about 23% of them seen once. Sequenced here: PBMCs, sampled after low-dose radiotherapy plus immunotherapy. These receptors were taken from a male donor with prostate cancer. CDR3s include the opening cysteine and the closing phenylalanine or tryptophan. Fields, in order: J gene, clone size, V gene, D gene, CDR3 DNA, CDR3 protein. The D gene is left open where the match is weak. Size is stated for part of the rows, as once, few or many counts, or as a class when the clone is expanded.

TRBJ2-4 | NA | TRBV6-5 | NA | TGTGCCAGCAGTTACCCAACGGGGGTGGCCAAAAACATTCAGTACTTC | CASSYPTGVAKNIQYF
TRBJ2-1 | many | TRBV20-1 | TRBD2 | TGCAGTGCTAGCCGTCTAGCGGGGGTCTACAATGAGCAGTTCTTC | CSASRLAGVYNEQFF
TRBJ2-7 | NA | TRBV2 | TRBD2 | TGTGCCAGCAACGGACTAGCGGGAGACTACGAGCAGTACTTC | CASNGLAGDYEQYF
TRBJ1-1 | few | TRBV20-1 | NA | TGCAGTGCCCTGCCGGCAGGGCGTAAGAACACTGAAGCTTTCTTT | CSALPAGRKNTEAFF
TRBJ2-3 | many | TRBV2 | TRBD1 | TGTGCCGGCCCGAAGGGACAGCCCAATGGGGATACGCAGTATTTT | CAGPKGQPNGDTQYF
TRBJ1-2 | many | TRBV12-3/TRBV12-4 | TRBD1 | TGTGCCAGCAGTCTACGGGACAGGGTGCGAGATGGCTACACCTTC | CASSLRDRVRDGYTF
TRBJ2-1 | NA | TRBV19 | NA | TGTGCCAGTAGTCCCAGGACAGACTACAATGAGCAGTTCTTC | CASSPRTDYNEQFF
TRBJ1-5 | many | TRBV20-1 | TRBD1 | TGCAGTGCTAGGGGACAGGGGGCATATCAGCCCCAGCATTTT | CSARGQGAYQPQHF
TRBJ2-7 | many | TRBV4-3 | NA | TGCGCCAGCAGCCAAGATTTGGGGCAGAGCCTGCAGTACTTC | CASSQDLGQSLQYF
TRBJ1-3 | many | TRBV7-2 | TRBD1 | TGTGCCAGCAGTCGTGCCGGGACAGGGGATCCTGGAAACACCATATATTTT | CASSRAGTGDPGNTIYF
TRBJ2-1 | many | TRBV7-9 | TRBD2 | TGTGCCAGCAGTACCAGCGGGGGGGCCCCGTTCTTC | CASSTSGGAPFF
TRBJ2-7 | many | TRBV27 | TRBD2 | TGTGCCAGCAGTCCTGTGAGACCGGGAGGGCCCGTGGACGAGCAGTACTTC | CASSPVRPGGPVDEQYF
TRBJ1-4 | many | TRBV20-1 | NA | TGCAGTGCTAGACCCCCTGACGGGGGTGAAAAACTGTTTTTT | CSARPPDGGEKLFF
TRBJ2-1 | many | TRBV19 | NA | TGTGCCAGTAGTGGCGTCCCCCGGACTATTTACAATGAGCAGTTCTTC | CASSGVPRTIYNEQFF
TRBJ1-1 | many | TRBV4-1 | TRBD1 | TGCGCCAGCAGCAAGGACAGGGTCACTGAAGCTTTCTTT | CASSKDRVTEAFF
TRBJ1-2 | many | TRBV2 | TRBD1 | TGTGCCAGCAGTGGGGGGACAGGGGTTGGCTACACCTTC | CASSGGTGVGYTF
TRBJ2-1 | many | TRBV20-1 | TRBD2 | TGCAGTGTCCGGACTAGCGGGAGCCTGATGGGTGAGCAGTTCTTC | CSVRTSGSLMGEQFF